Detailed here is one T cell receptor (beta chain). Antigen: not known. Investigators separated out CD4+ T cells once around nine days of culture had passed. Recipients of the vaccine had no prior SARS-CoV-2 infection and negative nucleocapsid antibodies. A half-volume exchange with IL-2 medium occurred on days 3 and 7. Measured with immunoSEQ multiplex PCR; TCRdb has only the in-frame clones, and not every one. The data contain about 39,000 clones, 82% of them singletons. The ends were cut back, 5 bases at V and 6 bases at J, with 10 bases in the middle. This CDR3 is 13 amino acids long. The sample is drawn from a study of vaccination effects on CD4 cells after COVID-19.

The sample here was CD4+ T cells from PBMCs cultured without peptide, taken before COVID-19 vaccination. The chain joins TRBV12-3 or TRBV12-4 to TRBJ2-2; D call uncertain. The receptor's source is a human donor who received a COVID-19 vaccine. This chain's CDR3 is CASSLNFAGELFF. CDR3 bases: TGTGCCAGCAGTCTTAACTTCGCCGGGGAGCTGTTTTTT.